Below, 28 T cell receptor beta chains from the same sample are listed, as sequenced in a study of glioma-infiltrating T cells after dendritic cell vaccination. The protocol was immunoSEQ multiplex PCR, while the TCRdb copy is restricted to in-frame clones and leaves out a portion. The sample lists over 90,000 clones; about 84% were seen once. The sequenced sample was blood, obtained before dendritic cell vaccination. Receptors were obtained from a human donor with glioblastoma.

The J gene is TRBJ2-7, the V gene TRBV10-1; D may be TRBD2 (5 bases). Germline CDR1 and CDR2: WNHNN and SYGVQD (reference sequence). The CDR3 is made up of 14 amino acids. Between the trimmed V and J ends, which lost 6 bases and 5 bases, there was a span of 17 bases. The CDR3 region has the DNA TGCGCCAGCAGCCGGCCAGGACTCCCAGACGAGCAGTACTTC. Its translation is CASSRPGLPDEQYF.

The rearrangement uses TRBV5-1 and TRBJ1-1, with 7 bases lining up with TRBD1. CDR1 SGHRS and CDR2 YFSETQ come from the germline V gene. CDR3 length: 15 amino acids. V was clipped by 2 bases and J by 0 bases; unmatched bases: 4. The CDR3 DNA sequence: TGCGCCAGCAGCTTCCGGACAGGCATGAACACTGAAGCTTTCTTT. Translated: CASSFRTGMNTEAFF.

The V and J genes are TRBV19 and TRBJ2-1, with TRBD2 matching over 10 bases. This CDR3 comprises 14 residues. Trimming at V came to 10 bases and at J to 7 bases, leaving 10 bases not matched to a gene. CDR1 is LNHDA and CDR2 is SQIVND in the germline V gene (reference sequence). In nucleotides, the CDR3 is TGTGCCACCCAAAGCGGGAGGGCTAGGAATGAGCAGTTCTTC. Protein product: CATQSGRARNEQFF.

The gene calls are TRBV4-2 and TRBJ2-7; 10 positions match TRBD2. With 4 bases clipped from V and 5 bases from J, the junction kept 8 bases outside the gene matches. This CDR3 comprises 15 residues. Germline V lookup: CDR1 LGHNA, CDR2 YNFKEQ. The CDR3 reads CASSRPAGGPHEQYF. CDR3 DNA: TGTGCCAGCAGCCGTCCAGCGGGAGGGCCTCACGAGCAGTACTTC.

CDR3 in amino acids: CASSIVSKGGGAAFF. In nucleotides, the CDR3 is TGTGCCAGCAGCATCGTTTCTAAGGGAGGGGGGGCGGCTTTCTTT. The chain carries TRBV11-2 and TRBJ1-1; tentatively, D is TRBD1 (6 bases). Germline V CDR1 and CDR2: SGHAT, FQNNGV. The CDR3 consists of 15 residues. Trimming took 5 bases from V and 11 from J, leaving 24 bases between them.

This clone has a single count. CDR3 sequence (DNA): TGTGCCAGCTCACAACATCCGGGACAGGGATATGGCTACACCTTC. Protein sequence: CASSQHPGQGYGYTF. The V call is TRBV18, the J call TRBJ1-2, with 9 bases aligning to TRBD1. This CDR3 spans 15 amino acids. The trim removed 4 bases at V and 5 bases at J, leaving 8 bases unmatched. Germline V gene data show CDR1 as KGHSH and CDR2 as LQKENI. The full variable domain, its missing parts supplied by reference TRBV18 and TRBJ1-2, is NAGVMQNPRHLVRRRGQEARLRCSPMKGHSHVYWYRQLPEEGLKFMVYLQKENIIDESGMPKERFSAEFPKEGPSILRIQQVVRGDSAAYFCASSQHPGQGYGYTFGSGTRLTVV.

This clone occurred once. The V and J genes are TRBV5-4 and TRBJ1-2, with 11 bases that match TRBD1. The junction had 5 bases not matched to a gene; V was cut back by 4 bases and J by 6 bases. Germline CDR1 SGHNT, CDR2 YYREEE (reference sequence). The CDR3 runs to 14 residues. For the CDR3, the DNA is TGTGCCAGCAGCATCGGACAGGGGGCGAATGGCTACACCTTC. As protein: CASSIGQGANGYTF.

The chain recombines TRBV20-1 with TRBJ1-2; 8 bases match TRBD1. This CDR3 spans 11 amino acids. The germline gives CDR1 DFQATT, CDR2 SNEGSKA (reference sequence). CDR3 in amino acids: CIAGQDYGYTF. The CDR3 DNA sequence: TGCATCGCGGGACAGGACTATGGCTACACCTTC.

The chain couples TRBV2 to TRBJ2-4; TRBD1 aligns across 10 bases. Germline loops: CDR1 SNHLY, CDR2 FYNNEI. This CDR3 comprises 16 residues. The ends lost 5 bases at V and 3 bases at J; junction bases unmatched: 7. The CDR3 reads CASSPRQGAVKNIQYF. The CDR3 coding sequence is TGTGCCAGCAGTCCACGACAGGGGGCGGTCAAAAACATTCAGTACTTC.

V is TRBV5-1 and J is TRBJ1-1; perhaps TRBD1 as D (6 bases). Trimming stripped 4 bases from V and 3 bases from J, with 19 bases between. Germline V gene data show CDR1 as SGHRS and CDR2 as YFSETQ. The CDR3 loop spans 16 amino acids. The CDR3 DNA follows: TGCGCCAGCAGCGCTCGAGGGGGTTCAGGGGACACTGAAGCTTTCTTT. Translating gives CASSARGGSGDTEAFF.

The rearrangement links TRBV4-3 to TRBJ2-1; possibly TRBD1 for D (6 bases). From germline, CDR1 is LGHNA and CDR2 YSLEER. This CDR3 is 17 amino acids long. The germline V and J ends were trimmed by 1 base and 6 bases, with 19 bases remaining between them. CDR3 sequence (DNA): TGCGCCAGCAGCCAAGCTCCCTCTGGGGGCGCGGGCAATGAGCAGTTCTTC. Translated, it gives CASSQAPSGGAGNEQFF.

The chain uses TRBV6-5 and TRBJ1-1; possibly TRBD1 for D (5 bases). Trimming took 1 base from V and 6 from J, leaving 12 bases between them. The germline V gene has CDR1 MNHEY and CDR2 SVGAGI. This CDR3 has 14 amino acids. The CDR3 coding sequence is TGTGCCAGCAGTTACTACGGGGCGGGGGCTGAAGCTTTCTTT. Its protein product is CASSYYGAGAEAFF.

This clone came up once. V usage is TRBV11-2 and J usage is TRBJ2-5; no clear D. The CDR3 is made up of 11 amino acids. V was trimmed by 3 bases and J by 5 bases, leaving 4 bases between them. Germline V gene lookup returns CDR1 SGHAT and CDR2 FQNNGV. The CDR3 DNA follows: TGTGCCAGCAGCTTCTCCGAGACCCAGTACTTC. This encodes CASSFSETQYF.

The chain combines TRBV6-6 with TRBJ2-2, with a weak D call TRBD1 (5 bases). The germline CDR1 and CDR2 sequences are MNHNY and SVGAGI (reference sequence). V was pared by 6 bases and J by 7 bases, with 12 bases between. CDR3 size: 13 residues. CDR3 loop: CASRAGNSGELFF. For the CDR3, the DNA is TGTGCCAGCAGGGCAGGGAATAGCGGGGAGCTGTTTTTT.

This sequence joins TRBV29-1 and TRBJ2-3, with 10 positions matching TRBD2. Germline loops: CDR1 SQVTM, CDR2 ANQGSEA. The J segment lost 2 bases and the V segment lost 4 bases, leaving 3 bases of the junction unmatched. CDR3 length: 14 amino acids. CDR3 protein: CSVGTSGFTDTQYF. CDR3 coding DNA: TGCAGCGTTGGGACTAGCGGATTCACAGATACGCAGTATTTT.

This clone was detected once. This rearrangement joins TRBV7-8 to TRBJ1-2; D is unresolved. With 5 bases removed from V and 4 bases from J, the gap between germline ends came to 8 bases. From germline, CDR1 is SGHVS and CDR2 FQNEAQ. The CDR3 extends over 12 amino acids. The CDR3 region is CASSLEPYGYTF. DNA of the CDR3: TGTGCCAGCAGCCTGGAGCCCTATGGCTACACCTTC.

In this sample, this clone turned up a few times. This chain links TRBV5-6 with TRBJ2-7; the match to TRBD2 covers 8 bases. Trimming took 4 bases from V and 5 from J; bases not matched to a gene: 11. The CDR3 is made up of 15 amino acids. Germline values: CDR1 SGHDT, CDR2 YYEEEE. Written as DNA, the CDR3 is TGTGCCAGCAGCCCAGTTCCAGCGGGAGTTCACGAGCAGTACTTC. Amino acids: CASSPVPAGVHEQYF.

This chain links TRBV10-2 with TRBJ2-1, with 13 positions matching TRBD2. The J segment lost 7 bases and the V segment lost 8 bases, leaving 5 bases of the junction unmatched. Germline V CDR1 and CDR2: WSHSY, SAAADI. This CDR3 spans 14 amino acids. This CDR3 reads CASQLAGGKNEQFF. The CDR3 DNA reads as TGCGCCAGCCAACTAGCGGGAGGGAAAAATGAGCAGTTCTTC.

The V and J genes are TRBV7-9 and TRBJ2-7, with D possibly being TRBD1 (6 bases). Germline CDR1 is SEHNR and CDR2 is FQNEAQ (reference sequence). This CDR3 region has 14 residues. V was clipped by 1 base and J by 3 bases, with 10 bases between them. The CDR3 sequence: CASSLGQGLYEQYF. For the CDR3, the DNA is TGTGCCAGCAGCTTAGGGCAGGGGCTCTACGAGCAGTACTTC.

The J gene is TRBJ2-1, the V gene TRBV4-3; TRBD2 matches at 7 bases. The trim removed 5 bases at V and 4 bases at J, leaving 5 bases unmatched. Germline values: CDR1 LGHNA, CDR2 YSLEER. The CDR3 covers 14 residues. The DNA of the CDR3 is TGCGCCAGCAGCACGGGAGGCCTATACAATGAGCAGTTCTTC. Translating it yields CASSTGGLYNEQFF.

The J gene is TRBJ2-7, the V gene TRBV6-5; 9 bases map to TRBD2. The CDR3 has 15 residues. Germline-derived CDR1 and CDR2 are MNHEY and SVGAGI. V was pared by 5 bases and J by 0 bases, with 5 bases of the junction left unmatched. The CDR3 DNA reads as TGTGCCAGCAGTCGCAGCGGGGGGAGCTCCTACGAGCAGTACTTC. Residues: CASSRSGGSSYEQYF.

This chain uses TRBV4-3 with TRBJ2-3, with D perhaps matching TRBD1 (5 bases). The V end was cut by 0 bases, the J end by 7 bases, with 17 bases between. The CDR3 contains 16 residues. Germline V gene data show CDR1 as LGHNA and CDR2 as YSLEER. CDR3 DNA sequence: TGCGCCAGCAGCCAAGATTCAGGGTTCCCAGTCAATACGCAGTATTTT. Its protein product is CASSQDSGFPVNTQYF.

The chain links TRBV7-2 to TRBJ2-3; 11 bases match TRBD2. The CDR3 loop spans 17 amino acids. In germline, CDR1 is SGHTA, CDR2 FQGNSA. Trimming at V came to 3 bases and at J to 4 bases, leaving 9 bases not matched to a gene. The CDR3: CASSLVVAGGQSDTQYF. In nucleotides, the CDR3 is TGTGCCAGCAGCTTGGTCGTAGCGGGGGGGCAATCAGATACGCAGTATTTT. Full variable domain (remainder filled in from reference TRBV7-2 and TRBJ2-3): GAGVSQSPSNKVTEKGKDVELRCDPISGHTALYWYRQSLGQGLEFLIYFQGNSAPDKSGLPSDRFSAERTGGSVSTLTIQRTQQEDSAVYLCASSLVVAGGQSDTQYFGPGTRLTVL.

The chain is built from TRBV5-6 and TRBJ1-2; D is ambiguous. The CDR3 has 15 residues. Trimming removed 0 bases at V and 7 bases at J, with 16 bases between. Per the germline V gene, CDR1 is SGHDT and CDR2 is YYEEEE. The chain's CDR3 is CASSLEVAVGTGYTF. CDR3 sequence (DNA): TGTGCCAGCAGCTTGGAGGTAGCGGTGGGTACTGGCTACACCTTC.

This chain uses TRBV4-2 with TRBJ2-7; D gene uncertain. The CDR3 runs 13 residues. Per germline, CDR1 LGHNA and CDR2 YNFKEQ. V lost 0 bases to trimming and J lost 3 bases, with 6 bases between them. The chain's CDR3 is CASSQERVYEQYF. DNA of the CDR3: TGTGCCAGCAGCCAAGAGCGCGTCTACGAGCAGTACTTC.

The chain combines TRBV2 with TRBJ2-7, with D possibly matching TRBD1 (6 bases). Trimming removed 2 bases from V and 3 bases from J, with 11 bases in between. CDR1 and CDR2 from the germline V gene are SNHLY and FYNNEI. The CDR3 runs to 14 residues. This CDR3 reads CASSETTGRYEQYF. CDR3 coding DNA: TGTGCCAGCAGTGAAACGACAGGCCGCTACGAGCAGTACTTC.

This clone was seen more than once but under ten times. The chain links TRBV19 to TRBJ1-5; 8 bases fit TRBD1. CDR1 LNHDA and CDR2 SQIVND come from the germline V gene (reference sequence). With V trimmed by 1 base and J by 0 bases, 5 bases remained unmatched. This CDR3 has 17 residues. Written as DNA, the CDR3 is TGTGCCAGTAGTATAGGGGGGACAGGATATAGCAATCAGCCCCAGCATTTT. This codes for CASSIGGTGYSNQPQHF.

This chain connects TRBV27 to TRBJ1-2; 9 bases are a match to TRBD1. J was trimmed by 2 bases and V by 3 bases; bases with no gene match: 7. CDR1 and CDR2 (germline): MNHEY, SMNVEV (reference sequence). This CDR3 contains 16 residues. The CDR3 DNA follows: TGTGCCAGCAGTTTCCACGACAGGGGGGGAAACTATGGCTACACCTTC. It encodes CASSFHDRGGNYGYTF.